This TCR beta chain was documented in a study of blood T cell repertoires in COVID-19. Whole-study context: COVID-19 samples from acute and convalescent phases originated in the United States, Italy and Spain. From T cells, B-cell-depleted T cells, or PBMCs came the material, which was cDNA or gDNA.

Per the study methods: By means of reference gene primer amplification, nucleated cell counts were estimated. Assay: immunoSEQ multiplex PCR; the TCRdb copy retains only in-frame clones and omits some. V and J calls and clone size are those listed in that table; D and trimming were worked out from the DNA. The sample lists just over 150,000 clones, roughly four fifths occurring once. The V gene's germline CDR1 is GTSNPN and CDR2 SVGIG (reference sequence). V trimming: 3 bases; J trimming: 2 bases; junction bases outside the gene matches: 3. This CDR3 comprises 13 residues. The chain employs TRBV30 and TRBJ2-7, with 8 bases matching TRBD2. The sequence came from an elderly woman with acute or convalescent COVID-19. The sample consisted of peripheral blood. The DNA of the CDR3 is TGTGCCTGGAGAAATAGCGGGGCCTACGAGCAGTACTTC. It encodes CAWRNSGAYEQYF.